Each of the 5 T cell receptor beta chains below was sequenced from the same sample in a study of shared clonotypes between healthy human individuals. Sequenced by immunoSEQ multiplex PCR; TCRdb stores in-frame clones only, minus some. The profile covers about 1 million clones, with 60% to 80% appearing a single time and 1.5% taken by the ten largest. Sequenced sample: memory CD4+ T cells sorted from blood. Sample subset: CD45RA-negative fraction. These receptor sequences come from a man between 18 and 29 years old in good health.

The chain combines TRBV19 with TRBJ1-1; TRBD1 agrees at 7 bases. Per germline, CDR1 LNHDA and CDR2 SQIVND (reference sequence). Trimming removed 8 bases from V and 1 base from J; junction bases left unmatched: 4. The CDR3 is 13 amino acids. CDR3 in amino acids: CASGRTGNTEAFF. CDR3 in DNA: TGTGCCAGTGGACGGACAGGGAACACTGAAGCTTTCTTT.

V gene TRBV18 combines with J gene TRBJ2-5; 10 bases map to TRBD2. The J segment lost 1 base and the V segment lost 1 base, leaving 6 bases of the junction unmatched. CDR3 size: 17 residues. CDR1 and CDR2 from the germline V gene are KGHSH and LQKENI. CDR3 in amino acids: CASSPLDLAGVQETQYF. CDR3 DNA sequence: TGTGCCAGCTCACCACTTGACCTAGCGGGAGTCCAAGAGACCCAGTACTTC.

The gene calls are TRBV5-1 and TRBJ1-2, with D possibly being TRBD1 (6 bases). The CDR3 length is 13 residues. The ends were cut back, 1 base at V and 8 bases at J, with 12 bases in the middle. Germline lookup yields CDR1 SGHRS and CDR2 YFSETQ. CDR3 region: CASSLSQGSGYTF. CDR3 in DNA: TGCGCCAGCAGCTTGTCACAGGGAAGCGGCTACACCTTC.

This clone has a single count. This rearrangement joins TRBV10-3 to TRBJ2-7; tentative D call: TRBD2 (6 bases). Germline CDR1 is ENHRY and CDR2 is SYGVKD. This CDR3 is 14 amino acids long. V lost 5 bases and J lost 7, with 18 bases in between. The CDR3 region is CAISSTGALGEQYF. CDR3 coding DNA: TGTGCCATCAGTAGTACGGGAGCTCTGGGAGAGCAGTACTTC.

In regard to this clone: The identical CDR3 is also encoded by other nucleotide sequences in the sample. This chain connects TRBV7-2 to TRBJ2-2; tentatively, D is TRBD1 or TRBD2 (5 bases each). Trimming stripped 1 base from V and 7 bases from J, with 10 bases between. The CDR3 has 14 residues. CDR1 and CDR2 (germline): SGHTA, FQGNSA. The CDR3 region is CASSLGGVGGELFF. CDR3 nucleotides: TGTGCCAGCAGCTTAGGAGGGGTCGGCGGGGAGCTGTTTTTT. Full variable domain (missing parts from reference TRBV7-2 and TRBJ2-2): GAGVSQSPSNKVTEKGKDVELRCDPISGHTALYWYRQSLGQGLEFLIYFQGNSAPDKSGLPSDRFSAERTGGSVSTLTIQRTQQEDSAVYLCASSLGGVGGELFFGEGSRLTVL.